The clone carrying this T cell receptor beta chain was counted many times. Its antigen is undetermined. These data originate in a study of T cells after yellow fever vaccination. The study, taken as a whole, reports: Clones from primary vaccination mostly reappeared after the booster (around 96% CD4, around 90% CD8). By day 5 rather than day 15, the secondary response had peaked, though it was weaker.

There are 14 residues in the CDR3. The germline CDR1 and CDR2 sequences are DFQATT and SNEGSKA (reference sequence). Between the trimmed V and J ends, which lost 6 bases and 2 bases, there was a span of 15 bases. TCRdb ran MiXCR on the 5' RACE reads and lists one entry per CDR3 protein. The sample comprises some 250,000 distinct CDR3 sequences, roughly 3.7% of which are singletons, and 15% to 20% rests with the top ten. Sample: PBMCs, taken 15 days after the yellow fever booster vaccination. The chain has TRBV20-1 and TRBJ2-3; D remains unclear. The clonotype comes from a man aged 18 to 30 who received the YFV17D yellow fever vaccine. CDR3 region: CSAELLTTTDTQYF. DNA for the CDR3: TGCAGTGCCGAGTTACTGACAACCACAGATACGCAGTATTTT.